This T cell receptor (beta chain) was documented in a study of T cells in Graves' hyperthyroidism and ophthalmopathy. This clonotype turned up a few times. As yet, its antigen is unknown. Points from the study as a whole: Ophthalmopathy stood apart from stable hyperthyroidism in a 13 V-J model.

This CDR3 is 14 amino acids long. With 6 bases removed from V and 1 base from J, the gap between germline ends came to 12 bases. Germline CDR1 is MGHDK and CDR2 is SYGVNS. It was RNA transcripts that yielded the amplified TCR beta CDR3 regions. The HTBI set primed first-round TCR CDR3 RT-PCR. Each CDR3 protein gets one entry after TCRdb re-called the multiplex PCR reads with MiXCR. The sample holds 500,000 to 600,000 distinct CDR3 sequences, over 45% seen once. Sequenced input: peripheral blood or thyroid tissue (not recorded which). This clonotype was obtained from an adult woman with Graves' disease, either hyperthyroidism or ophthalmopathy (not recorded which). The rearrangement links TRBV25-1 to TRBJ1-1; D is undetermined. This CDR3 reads CASSPGRWNTEAFF. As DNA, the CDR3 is TGTGCCAGCAGCCCCGGACGTTGGAACACTGAAGCTTTCTTT.